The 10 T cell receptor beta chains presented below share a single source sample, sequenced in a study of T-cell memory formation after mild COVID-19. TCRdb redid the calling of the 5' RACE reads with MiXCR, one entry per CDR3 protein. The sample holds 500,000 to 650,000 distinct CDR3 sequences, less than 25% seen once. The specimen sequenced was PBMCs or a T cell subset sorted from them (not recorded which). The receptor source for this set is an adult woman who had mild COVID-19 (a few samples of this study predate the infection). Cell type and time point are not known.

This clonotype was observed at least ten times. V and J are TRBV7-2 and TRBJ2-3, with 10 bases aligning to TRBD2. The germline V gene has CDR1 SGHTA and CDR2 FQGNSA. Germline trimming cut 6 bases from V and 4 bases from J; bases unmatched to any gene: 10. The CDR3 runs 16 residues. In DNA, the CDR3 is TGTGCCAGCAGATCGGGAGGACTAGCGGTGGCAGATACGCAGTATTTT. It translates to CASRSGGLAVADTQYF.

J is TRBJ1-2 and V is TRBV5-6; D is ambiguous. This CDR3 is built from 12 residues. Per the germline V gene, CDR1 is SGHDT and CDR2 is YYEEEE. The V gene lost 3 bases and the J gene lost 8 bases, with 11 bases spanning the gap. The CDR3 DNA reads TGTGCCAGCAGCTCGCAGGACGTCGGCTACACCTTC. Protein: CASSSQDVGYTF.

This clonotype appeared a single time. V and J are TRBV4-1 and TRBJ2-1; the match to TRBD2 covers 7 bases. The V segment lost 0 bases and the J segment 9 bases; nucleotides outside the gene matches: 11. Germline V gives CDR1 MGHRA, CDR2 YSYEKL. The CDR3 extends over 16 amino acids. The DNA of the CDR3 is TGCGCCAGCAGCCAAGATGTGGCGGGAGTCCTGGCTGAGCAGTTCTTC. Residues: CASSQDVAGVLAEQFF.

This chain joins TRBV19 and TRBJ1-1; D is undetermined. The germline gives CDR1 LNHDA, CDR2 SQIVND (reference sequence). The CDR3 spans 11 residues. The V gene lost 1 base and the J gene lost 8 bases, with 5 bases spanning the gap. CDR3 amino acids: CASSIVGEAFF. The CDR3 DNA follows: TGTGCCAGTAGTATAGTTGGGGAAGCTTTCTTT.

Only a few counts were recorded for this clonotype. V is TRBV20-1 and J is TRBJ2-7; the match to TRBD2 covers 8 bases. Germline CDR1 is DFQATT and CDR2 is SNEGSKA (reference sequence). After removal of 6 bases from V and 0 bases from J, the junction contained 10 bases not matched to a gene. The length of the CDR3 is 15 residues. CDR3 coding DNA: TGCAGTGCCGCGCGTACACTAGCGGTCTCCTACGAGCAGTACTTC. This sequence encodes CSAARTLAVSYEQYF.

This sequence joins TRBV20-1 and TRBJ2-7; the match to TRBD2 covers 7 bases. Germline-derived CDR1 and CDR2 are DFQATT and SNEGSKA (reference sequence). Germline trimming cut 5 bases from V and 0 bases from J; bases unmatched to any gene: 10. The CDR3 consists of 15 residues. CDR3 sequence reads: CSAPKGGSASYEQYF. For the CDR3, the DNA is TGCAGTGCTCCCAAGGGAGGGTCCGCCTCCTACGAGCAGTACTTC.

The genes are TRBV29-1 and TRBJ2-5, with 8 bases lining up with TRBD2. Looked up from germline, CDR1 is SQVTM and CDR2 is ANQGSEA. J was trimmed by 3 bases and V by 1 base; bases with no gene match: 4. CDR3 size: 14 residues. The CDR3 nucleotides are TGCAGCGTTGAAGGCGGGGGGCCCAAAGAGACCCAGTACTTC. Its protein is CSVEGGGPKETQYF.

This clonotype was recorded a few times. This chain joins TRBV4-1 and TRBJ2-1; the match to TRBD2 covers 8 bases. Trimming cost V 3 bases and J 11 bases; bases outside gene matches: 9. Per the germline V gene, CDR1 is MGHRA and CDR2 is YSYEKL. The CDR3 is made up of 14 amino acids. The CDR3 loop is CASSQTPGGGKQFF. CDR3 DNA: TGCGCCAGCAGCCAGACCCCGGGAGGGGGGAAGCAGTTCTTC.

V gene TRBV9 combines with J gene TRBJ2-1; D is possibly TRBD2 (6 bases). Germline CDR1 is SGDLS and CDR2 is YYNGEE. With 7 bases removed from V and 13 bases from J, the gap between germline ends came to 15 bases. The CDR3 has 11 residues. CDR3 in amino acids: CASGLADLQFF. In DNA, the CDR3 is TGTGCCAGCGGGTTAGCGGACCTACAGTTCTTC.

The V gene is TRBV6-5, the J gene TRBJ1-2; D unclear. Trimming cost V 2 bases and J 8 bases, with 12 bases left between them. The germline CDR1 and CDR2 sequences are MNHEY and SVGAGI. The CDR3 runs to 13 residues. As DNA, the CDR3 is TGTGCCAGCAGTTACGAGGCAGCCCGGGGCTACACCTTC. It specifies CASSYEAARGYTF.